This TCR beta chain was recovered during a study of spatial heterogeneity in lung cancer (dated by TCRdb to between 2017 and 2020). Notes on the research overall: More beta-chain than alpha-chain transcripts were consistently detected, likely reflecting higher beta-chain transcript abundance. In non-small cell lung cancer, the study made a quantitative comparison of TCR alpha and beta repertoires among multiple tumor regions, matched nontumor lung and blood. In the raw uncorrected reads, each unique combination of TCR and UMI appeared more than ten times on average. Both alpha and beta chains were TCR-sequenced in samples taken at surgery, namely 220 tumor regions, 62 to 70 matched nontumor lung samples and around 53 PBMC samples. Nonsynonymous mutation counts, determined by whole-exome sequencing of tumor tissue, were related to TCR repertoire features.

To prepare the library, 5' RACE was applied. Instrument on record: NextSeq 500. The TCR library protocol attached a unique molecular identifier to each TCR cDNA molecule to allow correction of PCR and sequencing errors. For the original study's pipeline: TCR identification, UMI-based error correction and CDR3 extraction were all carried out with Decombinator tools. Expanded TCRs were defined as those above a frequency of 2 per 1,000, corresponding to the top 1% of the tumor frequency distribution. Renyi diversity was calculated using the R vegan package after each repertoire was subsampled 100 times to 5,000 TCRs. CDR3 similarity networks were constructed using string-kernel similarity of amino acid triplets, with links drawn between CDR3s whose pairwise similarity was above 0.82. TCRdb reprocessed the public reads (quality trimming at Q25 with fastp, clone calling with MiXCR) and kept in-frame beta chains. Here each entry gathers all rows of one CDR3 protein and keeps the most common genes and DNA. What appears here as the V and J calls and clone size reflects TCRdb's work, not the paper's. For this sample there are 95,000 or so distinct CDR3 sequences; approximately 8.5% appear just once. In total, the top ten clones hold about 7% of the sample.

Broad study findings and their caveats: Additional single-cell paired TCR alpha and beta sequencing was considered necessary to confirm, at a functional level, the hypothesis that regional TCRs recognize regional mutations. Ubiquitous expanded tumor TCRs showed up in blood more often at tumor resection than at routine follow-up.

What the time point label conveys for this sample: sample taken at primary tumor resection. TCR sequencing used whole RNA extracted from tumor and nontumor lung tissue, or from cryopreserved PBMC samples, without cell sorting. Donors were over 60 patients with early-stage, untreated non-small cell lung cancer from the lung TRACERx cohort. A patient was chosen for TCR sequencing only when enough RNA was available from at least two tumor regions. The germline V gene encodes CDR1 SQVTM and CDR2 ANQGSEA. The cysteine opens and the phenylalanine closes a CDR3 of 11 amino acids. The only DNA kept is the CDR3, 33 bases in frame from the first base. V drops 4 bases and J drops 5 bases, leaving 7 bases in between. The sample holds many counts of this clonotype. It has no known antigen specificity. No much larger clone is present one base from it, and per-base qualities are unavailable.

This sample comprised PBMCs, obtained at surgery. The receptor comes from a male donor with early-stage non-small cell lung cancer. The chain employs TRBV29-1 and TRBJ2-3, with the D gene too uncertain to name. The CDR3 reads CSVGIGDTQYF. The sequenced DNA: TGCAGCGTTGGAATAGGAGATACGCAGTATTTT.